The 2 T cell receptor beta chains reported below all come from one sample, sequenced in a study of vaccination and CD4 T cells after COVID-19. Time point: late sampling 161 to 241 days after vaccination in a few convalescent patients. TCRdb used MiXCR to reprocess the PCR reads, holding one entry per CDR3 protein. The sample includes tens of thousands of distinct CDR3 sequences, 49% seen only once; the top ten take about 5.3%. The sample in question was CD4+ T cells from blood, obtained about 7 months after SARS-CoV-2 vaccination. The receptors come from a human donor who had recovered from COVID-19.

In nucleotides, the CDR3 is TGTGCCAGCAGTCCGACAGGCCTAGGGTGGACTGAAGCTTTCTTT. Its translation: CASSPTGLGWTEAFF. The V and J genes are TRBV28 and TRBJ1-1; D might be TRBD1 (6 bases). From germline, CDR1 is MDHEN and CDR2 SYDVKM. Trimming removed 5 bases at V and 5 bases at J, with 18 bases between. The CDR3 has 15 amino acids.

The chain couples TRBV29-1 to TRBJ1-1; tentatively, D is TRBD1 (5 bases). From germline, CDR1 is SQVTM and CDR2 ANQGSEA. The germline V and J ends were trimmed by 5 bases and 1 base, with 11 bases remaining between them. This CDR3 is 13 amino acids long. CDR3 protein: CSVLSQGNTEAFF. In DNA, the CDR3 is TGCAGCGTTCTTTCCCAGGGGAACACTGAAGCTTTCTTT.